This TCR beta chain was found in a study of Graves' ophthalmopathy and Graves' hyperthyroidism. V was trimmed by 5 bases and J by 4 bases, leaving 14 bases between them. CDR3 length equals 14 residues. Using RNA transcripts, the TCR beta CDR3 regions were amplified. First-round RT-PCR employed HTBI primers, with a second-round multiplex PCR after it. TCRdb passed the multiplex PCR reads through MiXCR, listing each CDR3 protein once. This table holds about 480,000 distinct CDR3 sequences, approximately 15% found once. This clonotype was picked up a small number of times. The V call is TRBV12-3 or TRBV12-4, the J call TRBJ2-5; D is undetermined. This receptor was taken from a woman aged 25 to 39 with Graves' ophthalmopathy. The sequenced material came from blood. The chain's CDR3 is CASSPGPLGETQYF. The CDR3 DNA reads TGTGCCAGCAGTCCTGGGCCCCTCGGAGAGACCCAGTACTTC.